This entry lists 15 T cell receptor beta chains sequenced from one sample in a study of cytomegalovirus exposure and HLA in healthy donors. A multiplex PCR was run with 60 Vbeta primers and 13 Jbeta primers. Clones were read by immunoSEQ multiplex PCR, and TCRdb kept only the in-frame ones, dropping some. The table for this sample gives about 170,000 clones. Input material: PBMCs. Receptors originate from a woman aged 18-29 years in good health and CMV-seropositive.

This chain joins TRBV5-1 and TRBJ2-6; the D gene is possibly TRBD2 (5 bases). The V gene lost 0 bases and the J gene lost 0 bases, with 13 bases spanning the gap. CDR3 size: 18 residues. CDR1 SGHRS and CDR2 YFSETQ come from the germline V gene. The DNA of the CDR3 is TGCGCCAGCAGCTTGGGATTCGGGAAGTCCTCTGGGGCCAACGTCCTGACTTTC. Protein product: CASSLGFGKSSGANVLTF. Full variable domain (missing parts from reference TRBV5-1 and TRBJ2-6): KAGVTQTPRYLIKTRGQQVTLSCSPISGHRSVSWYQQTPGQGLQFLFEYFSETQRNKGNFPGRFSGRQFSNSRSEMNVSTLELGDSALYLCASSLGFGKSSGANVLTFGAGSRLTVL.

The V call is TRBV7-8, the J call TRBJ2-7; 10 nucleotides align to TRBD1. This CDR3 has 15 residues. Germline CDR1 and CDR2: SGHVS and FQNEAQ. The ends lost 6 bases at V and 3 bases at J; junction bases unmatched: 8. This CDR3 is CASSPYRDRGYEQYF. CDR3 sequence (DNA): TGTGCCAGCAGTCCCTACCGGGACAGGGGCTACGAGCAGTACTTC.

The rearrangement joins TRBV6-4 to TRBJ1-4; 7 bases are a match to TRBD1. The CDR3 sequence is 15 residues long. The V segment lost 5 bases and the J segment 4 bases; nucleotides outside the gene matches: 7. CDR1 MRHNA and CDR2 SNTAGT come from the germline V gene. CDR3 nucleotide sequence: TGTGCCAGCAGTCCCGGACAGGCGGATAATGAAAAACTGTTTTTT. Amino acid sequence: CASSPGQADNEKLFF.

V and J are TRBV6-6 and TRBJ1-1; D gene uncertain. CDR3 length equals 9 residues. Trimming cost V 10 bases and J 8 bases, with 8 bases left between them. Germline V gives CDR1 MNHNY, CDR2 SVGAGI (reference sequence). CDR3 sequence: CATGGEAFF. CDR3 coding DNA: TGTGCCACGGGAGGAGAAGCTTTCTTT.

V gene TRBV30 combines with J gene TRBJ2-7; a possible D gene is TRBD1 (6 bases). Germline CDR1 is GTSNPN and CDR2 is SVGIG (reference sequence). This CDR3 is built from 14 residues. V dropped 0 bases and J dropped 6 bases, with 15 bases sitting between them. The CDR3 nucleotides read TGTGCCTGGAGTGTACAGGGTCGGAGCTTCGAGCAGTACTTC. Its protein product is CAWSVQGRSFEQYF.

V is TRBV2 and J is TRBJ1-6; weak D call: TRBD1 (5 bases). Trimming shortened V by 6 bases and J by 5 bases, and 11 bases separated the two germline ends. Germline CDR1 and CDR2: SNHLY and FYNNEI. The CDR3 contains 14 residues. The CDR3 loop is CASSRDFNNSPLHF. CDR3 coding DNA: TGTGCCAGCAGCCGGGACTTTAATAATTCACCCCTCCACTTT. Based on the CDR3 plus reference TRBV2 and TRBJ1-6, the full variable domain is EPEVTQTPSHQVTQMGQEVILRCVPISNHLYFYWYRQILGQKVEFLVSFYNNEISEKSEIFDDQFSVERPDGSNFTLKIRSTKLEDSAMYFCASSRDFNNSPLHFGNGTRLTVT.

The CDR3, as DNA: TGCGCCAGCAGCTTCGACAGGGAGACTGAAGCTTTCTTT. Protein sequence: CASSFDRETEAFF. The genes are TRBV5-1 and TRBJ1-1, with 7 positions matching TRBD1. The V and J ends lost 2 bases and 5 bases, in that order; junction bases with no gene match: 3. Germline loops: CDR1 SGHRS, CDR2 YFSETQ. The CDR3 has 13 residues.

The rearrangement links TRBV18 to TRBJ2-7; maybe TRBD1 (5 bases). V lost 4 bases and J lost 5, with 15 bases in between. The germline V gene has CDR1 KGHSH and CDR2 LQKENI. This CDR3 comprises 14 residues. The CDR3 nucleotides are TGTGCCAGCTCACAGGCAGGGCAAGCTGACGAGCAGTACTTC. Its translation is CASSQAGQADEQYF.

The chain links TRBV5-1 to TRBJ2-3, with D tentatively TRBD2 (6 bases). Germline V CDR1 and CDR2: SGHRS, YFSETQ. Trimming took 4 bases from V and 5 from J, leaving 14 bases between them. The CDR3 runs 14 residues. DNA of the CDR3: TGCGCCAGCAGCGACCAGACTAGATTAGATACGCAGTATTTT. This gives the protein CASSDQTRLDTQYF.

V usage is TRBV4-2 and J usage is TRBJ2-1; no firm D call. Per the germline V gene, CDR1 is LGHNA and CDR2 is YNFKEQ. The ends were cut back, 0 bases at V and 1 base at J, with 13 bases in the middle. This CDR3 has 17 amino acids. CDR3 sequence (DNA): TGTGCCAGCAGCCAAGATGCCCCTACCCTTTCCTACAATGAGCAGTTCTTC. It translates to CASSQDAPTLSYNEQFF.

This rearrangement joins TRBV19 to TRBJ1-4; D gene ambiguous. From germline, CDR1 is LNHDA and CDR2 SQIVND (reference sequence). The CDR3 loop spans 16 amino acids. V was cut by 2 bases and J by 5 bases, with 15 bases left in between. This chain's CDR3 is CASSISWARSNEKLFF. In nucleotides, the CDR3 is TGTGCCAGTAGTATAAGCTGGGCCCGGTCCAATGAAAAACTGTTTTTT.

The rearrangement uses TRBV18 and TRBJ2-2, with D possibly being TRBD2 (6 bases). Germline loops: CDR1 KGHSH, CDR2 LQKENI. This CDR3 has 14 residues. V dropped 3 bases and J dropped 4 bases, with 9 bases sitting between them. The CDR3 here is CASSPRETTGELFF. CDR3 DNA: TGTGCCAGCTCACCCCGGGAGACCACCGGGGAGCTGTTTTTT.

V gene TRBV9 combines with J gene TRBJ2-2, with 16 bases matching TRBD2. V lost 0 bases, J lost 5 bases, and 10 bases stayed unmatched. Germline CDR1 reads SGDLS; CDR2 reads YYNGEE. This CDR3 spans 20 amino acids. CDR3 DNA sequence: TGTGCCAGCAGCGTAGACGGGACTAGCGGGGGGGCCTGGTTGACCGGGGAGCTGTTTTTT. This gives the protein CASSVDGTSGGAWLTGELFF.

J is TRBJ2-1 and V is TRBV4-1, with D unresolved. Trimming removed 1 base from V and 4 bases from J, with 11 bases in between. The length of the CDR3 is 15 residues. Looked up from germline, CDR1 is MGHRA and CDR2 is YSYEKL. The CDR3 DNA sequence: TGCGCCAGCAGCCAAGGACGCCTAGAGTACAATGAGCAGTTCTTC. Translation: CASSQGRLEYNEQFF.

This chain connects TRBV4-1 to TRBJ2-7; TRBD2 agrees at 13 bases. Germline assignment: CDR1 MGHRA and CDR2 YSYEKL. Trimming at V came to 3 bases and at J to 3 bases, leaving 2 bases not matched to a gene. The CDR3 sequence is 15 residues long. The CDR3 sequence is CASSHRLAGGYEQYF. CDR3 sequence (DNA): TGCGCCAGCAGCCATCGACTAGCGGGAGGCTACGAGCAGTACTTC.